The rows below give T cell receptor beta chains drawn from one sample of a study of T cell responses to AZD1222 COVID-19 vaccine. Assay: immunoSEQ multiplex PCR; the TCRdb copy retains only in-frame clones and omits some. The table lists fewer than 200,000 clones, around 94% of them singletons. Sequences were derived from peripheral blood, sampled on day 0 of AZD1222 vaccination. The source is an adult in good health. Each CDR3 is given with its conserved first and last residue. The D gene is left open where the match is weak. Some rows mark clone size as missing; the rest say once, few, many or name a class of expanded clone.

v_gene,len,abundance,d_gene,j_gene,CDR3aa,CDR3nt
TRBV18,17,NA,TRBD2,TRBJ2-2,CASSPPTGGENTGELFF,TGTGCCAGCTCACCACCGACGGGGGGTGAGAACACCGGGGAGCTGTTTTTT
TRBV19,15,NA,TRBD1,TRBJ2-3,CASSTRGFSTDTQYF,TGTGCCAGTAGTACCAGGGGGTTTAGCACAGATACGCAGTATTTT
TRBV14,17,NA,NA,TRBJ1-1,CASSQAGGSRADTEAFF,TGTGCCAGCAGCCAAGCCGGAGGGTCGAGGGCTGACACTGAAGCTTTCTTT
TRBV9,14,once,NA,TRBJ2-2,CASSLPGLAGELFF,TGTGCCAGCAGCTTACCCGGACTGGCCGGGGAGCTGTTTTTT
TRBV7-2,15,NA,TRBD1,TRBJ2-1,CASSPRDRGPSEQFF,TGTGCCAGCAGCCCCCGGGACAGGGGGCCGAGTGAGCAGTTCTTC
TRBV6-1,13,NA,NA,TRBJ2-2,CASSEAGPGELFF,TGTGCCAGCAGTGAGGCAGGGCCCGGGGAGCTGTTTTTT
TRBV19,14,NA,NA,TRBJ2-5,CASSIGSLGETQYF,TGTGCCAGTAGTATAGGTTCGTTAGGGGAGACCCAGTACTTC
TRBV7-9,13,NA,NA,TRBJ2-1,CASSLVRANEQFF,TGTGCCAGCAGCTTAGTTAGGGCCAATGAGCAGTTCTTC
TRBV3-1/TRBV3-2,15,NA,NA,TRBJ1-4,CASSQVLDSGEKLFF,TGTGCCAGCAGCCAAGTTCTGGACAGCGGTGAAAAACTGTTTTTT
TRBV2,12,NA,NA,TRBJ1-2,CASSGDGYGYTF,TGTGCCAGCAGCGGGGACGGCTATGGCTACACCTTC
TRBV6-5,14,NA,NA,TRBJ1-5,CASTLQDSNQPQHF,TGTGCCAGCACCCTACAGGACAGCAATCAGCCCCAGCATTTT
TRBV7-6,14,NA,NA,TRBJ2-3,CASSSPTRRDTQYF,TGTGCCAGCAGCTCCCCCACACGGAGGGATACGCAGTATTTT
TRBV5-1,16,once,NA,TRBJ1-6,CASSFWLRQPSSPLHF,TGCGCCAGCAGCTTTTGGTTGCGACAGCCCTCTTCACCCCTCCACTTT
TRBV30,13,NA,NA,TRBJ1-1,CAWSEQGGTEAFF,TGTGCCTGGAGTGAGCAGGGAGGGACTGAAGCTTTCTTT
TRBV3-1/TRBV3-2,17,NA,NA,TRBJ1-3,CASSHSRVRVGGNTIYF,TGTGCCAGCAGCCATTCTAGAGTCAGGGTTGGTGGAAACACCATATATTTT
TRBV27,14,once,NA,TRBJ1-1,CASSFSLWGTEAFF,TGTGCCAGCAGTTTCTCCCTGTGGGGCACTGAAGCTTTCTTT
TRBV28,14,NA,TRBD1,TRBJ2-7,CASRGTGGSYEQYF,TGTGCCAGCAGAGGGACAGGGGGGAGCTACGAGCAGTACTTC
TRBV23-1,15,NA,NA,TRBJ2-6,CASSWKETGANVLTF,TGCGCCAGCAGTTGGAAGGAAACTGGGGCCAACGTCCTGACTTTC
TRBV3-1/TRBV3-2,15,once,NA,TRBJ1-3,CASSRGRISGNTIYF,TGTGCCAGCAGCCGAGGACGGATCTCTGGAAACACCATATATTTT
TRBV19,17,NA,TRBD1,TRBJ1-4,CASSTRFRTGREEKLFF,TGTGCCAGTAGTACCCGATTTCGGACAGGGCGCGAAGAAAAACTGTTTTTT
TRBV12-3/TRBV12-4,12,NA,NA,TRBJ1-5,CASTTNGQPQHF,TGTGCCAGCACCACTAACGGACAGCCCCAGCATTTT
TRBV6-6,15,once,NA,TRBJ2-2,CASSSYRVLTGELFF,TGTGCCAGCAGCTCATACAGGGTTCTCACCGGGGAGCTGTTTTTT
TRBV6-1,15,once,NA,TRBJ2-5,CASSEPQGAVETQYF,TGTGCCAGCAGTGAACCACAGGGAGCGGTCGAGACCCAGTACTTC
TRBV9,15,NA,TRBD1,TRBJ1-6,CASSVEGALGSPLHF,TGTGCCAGCAGCGTAGAGGGGGCTTTAGGTTCACCCCTCCACTTT
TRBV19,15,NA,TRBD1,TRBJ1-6,CASSTVTGHNSPLHF,TGTGCCAGTAGTACCGTGACAGGGCACAATTCACCCCTCCACTTT
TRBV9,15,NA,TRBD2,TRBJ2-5,CASSTSGGPQETQYF,TGTGCCAGCTCCACTAGCGGGGGACCCCAAGAGACCCAGTACTTC
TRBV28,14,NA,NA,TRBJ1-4,CASSQPPPVEKLFF,TGTGCCAGCAGTCAGCCGCCTCCAGTCGAAAAACTGTTTTTT
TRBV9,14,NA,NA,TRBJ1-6,CASSVRWDNSPLHF,TGTGCCAGCAGCGTTAGGTGGGATAATTCACCCCTCCACTTT
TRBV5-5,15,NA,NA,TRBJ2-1,CASSTGGGTYDEQFF,TGTGCCAGCAGCACGGGGGGCGGCACCTATGATGAGCAGTTCTTC
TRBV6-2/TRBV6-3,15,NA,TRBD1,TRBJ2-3,CASSYSRGITDTQYF,TGTGCCAGCAGTTACTCCAGGGGGATCACAGATACGCAGTATTTT
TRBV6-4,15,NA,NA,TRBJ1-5,CASSGGVHGNQPQHF,TGTGCCAGCAGTGGGGGGGTTCACGGCAATCAGCCCCAGCATTTT
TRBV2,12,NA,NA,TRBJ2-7,CASSVNRNEQYF,TGTGCCAGCAGTGTCAACAGGAACGAGCAGTACTTC
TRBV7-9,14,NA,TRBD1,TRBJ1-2,CASSTSGQGGGYTF,TGTGCCAGCAGCACCTCCGGACAGGGAGGTGGCTACACCTTC
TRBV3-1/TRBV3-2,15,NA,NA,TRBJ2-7,CASSRQGGSSYEQYF,TGTGCCAGCAGTCGCCAGGGGGGCAGCTCCTACGAGCAGTACTTC
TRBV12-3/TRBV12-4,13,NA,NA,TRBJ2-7,CASSLAGASEQYF,TGTGCCAGCAGTTTGGCAGGGGCCAGCGAGCAGTACTTC
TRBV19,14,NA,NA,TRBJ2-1,CASSYGADYNEQFF,TGTGCCAGTAGTTATGGGGCAGATTACAATGAGCAGTTCTTC
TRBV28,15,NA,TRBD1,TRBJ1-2,CASSSPGQGAGGYTF,TGTGCCAGCAGTAGTCCGGGACAGGGGGCGGGAGGCTACACCTTC
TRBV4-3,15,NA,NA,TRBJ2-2,CASSQEEGVTGELFF,TGCGCCAGCAGCCAAGAAGAGGGGGTAACCGGGGAGCTGTTTTTT
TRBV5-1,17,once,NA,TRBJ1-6,CASSLEGRGDNNSPLHF,TGCGCCAGCAGCTTGGAAGGTAGGGGAGACAATAATTCACCCCTCCACTTT
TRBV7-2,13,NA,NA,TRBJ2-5,CASSLSLTGTQYF,TGTGCCAGCAGCTTAAGTCTTACCGGGACCCAGTACTTC
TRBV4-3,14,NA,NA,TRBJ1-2,CASSQDRLNYGYTF,TGCGCCAGCAGCCAAGATCGGCTTAACTATGGCTACACCTTC
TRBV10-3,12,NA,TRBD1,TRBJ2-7,CATRQGSDEQYF,TGTGCCACTAGACAGGGATCGGACGAGCAGTACTTC
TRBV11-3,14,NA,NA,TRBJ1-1,CASSPDRTRTEAFF,TGTGCCAGCAGCCCCGACCGGACACGGACTGAAGCTTTCTTT
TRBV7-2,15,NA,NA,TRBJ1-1,CASSLKGVQNTEAFF,TGTGCCAGCAGCTTAAAAGGAGTACAGAACACTGAAGCTTTCTTT
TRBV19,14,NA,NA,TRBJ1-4,CASSRLVGNEKLFF,TGTGCCAGTAGCCGCTTAGTGGGGAATGAAAAACTGTTTTTT
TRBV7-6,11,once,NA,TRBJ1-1,CASRQNTEAFF,TGTGCCAGCAGACAAAACACTGAAGCTTTCTTT
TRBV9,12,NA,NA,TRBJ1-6,CASSGGNSPLHF,TGTGCCAGCAGCGGTGGGAATTCACCCCTCCACTTT
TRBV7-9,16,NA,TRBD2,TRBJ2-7,CASSLGLAGSSDEQYF,TGTGCCAGCAGCTTAGGACTAGCGGGGAGTTCTGACGAGCAGTACTTC
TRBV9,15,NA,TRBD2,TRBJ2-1,CASNLGTSAVGEQFF,TGTGCCAGCAACCTGGGGACTAGCGCTGTCGGCGAGCAGTTCTTC
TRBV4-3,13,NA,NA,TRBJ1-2,CASSQVQGPGYTF,TGCGCCAGCAGCCAAGTACAGGGCCCCGGCTACACCTTC
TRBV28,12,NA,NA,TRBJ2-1,CASGWAYNEQFF,TGTGCCAGCGGTTGGGCTTACAATGAGCAGTTCTTC
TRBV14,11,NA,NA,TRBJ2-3,CASRQTDTQYF,TGTGCCAGCAGACAGACAGATACGCAGTATTTT
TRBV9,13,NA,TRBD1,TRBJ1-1,CASRDRGNTEAFF,TGTGCCAGCAGGGACAGGGGGAACACTGAAGCTTTCTTT
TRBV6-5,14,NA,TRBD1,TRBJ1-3,CASSQRTGFNTIYF,TGTGCCAGCAGTCAAAGGACAGGGTTCAACACCATATATTTT
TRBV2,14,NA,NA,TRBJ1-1,CASSEGGLSAEAFF,TGTGCCAGCAGTGAGGGGGGCCTCAGCGCTGAAGCTTTCTTT
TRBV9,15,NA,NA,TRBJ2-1,CASTEDLSSYNEQFF,TGTGCCAGCACCGAAGACTTGAGCTCCTACAATGAGCAGTTCTTC